This T cell receptor (beta chain) was profiled in a study of blood T cell repertoires in COVID-19. Looking at the study overall: The United States, Italy and Spain were the sources of the acute and convalescent COVID-19 samples.

The CDR3 has 14 residues. Between the trimmed V and J ends, which lost 4 bases and 4 bases, there was a span of 13 bases. Per the germline V gene, CDR1 is LGHDT and CDR2 is YNNKEL (reference sequence). Libraries were prepared by immunoSEQ multiplex PCR; TCRdb keeps only in-frame clonotypes and omits some of them. Of about 200,000 clones listed, roughly 80% were seen once; the top ten hold roughly 7.9%. This TCR came from a woman of 80 years or more with acute or convalescent COVID-19. Material: peripheral blood. The V gene is TRBV3-1 (or the pseudogene TRBV3-2), the J gene TRBJ1-2, with a weak D call TRBD1 (5 bases). CDR3 sequence (DNA): TGTGCCAGCAGCCCGGACGGGGGAAGCTATGGCTACACCTTC. This encodes CASSPDGGSYGYTF.